These T cell receptor beta chains were read from a single sample in a study of blood T cell repertoires in COVID-19. Using immunoSEQ multiplex PCR, the repertoire was profiled, and TCRdb retains in-frame clones only, with some absent. The repertoire holds hundreds of thousands of clones, with around nine tenths as singletons. Sequencing input: PBMCs or T cells enriched from blood (not recorded which). The receptors stem from a middle-aged woman who had recovered from COVID-19. CDR3s leave out the opening cysteine and the closing phenylalanine or tryptophan. A D gene is named only where the DNA matches it firmly.

d_call	cdr3_length	v_call	j_call	cdr3_aa
TRBD1	13	TRBV6-2/TRBV6-3	TRBJ1-5	ASSWDRRFNQPQH
.	14	TRBV7-9	TRBJ2-3	ASSFQGTTSTDTQY
.	13	TRBV7-3	TRBJ2-1	ASSLAGASYNEQF
.	12	TRBV11-2	TRBJ2-3	ASSLEYIRDTQY
.	13	TRBV7-9	TRBJ2-3	ASSLAGPRGDTQY
TRBD2	12	TRBV24-1	TRBJ2-3	ATSDSGGTDTQY
TRBD1	13	TRBV7-2	TRBJ2-1	ASSLGQGAGNEQF
.	14	TRBV4-3	TRBJ2-5	ASSQSWAGTQETQY
TRBD1	13	TRBV7-2	TRBJ1-2	ASSLAPTGEAGYT
.	17	TRBV10-1	TRBJ1-5	ATAPPDCESSLSNQPQH
TRBD1	13	TRBV10-3	TRBJ1-4	AIRGQDPTNEKLF
.	12	TRBV18	TRBJ1-2	ASSPRQSRYGYT
TRBD2	14	TRBV28	TRBJ2-7	ASSLSSGTSDYEQY
.	16	TRBV3-1/TRBV3-2	TRBJ1-3	ASSQVQIRIWKRDTIY
TRBD1	10	TRBV18	TRBJ2-3	ASSPRGDTQY
.	14	TRBV28	TRBJ2-3	ASSPQGSASTDTQY
TRBD2	13	TRBV5-1	TRBJ2-1	ASSSLAGGQNEQF
TRBD1	13	TRBV30	TRBJ1-2	AWRTGGLLSGGYT
.	13	TRBV7-2	TRBJ2-4	ASSRSREAKNIQY
TRBD2	15	TRBV5-1	TRBJ2-1	ASSLGGLAGAMDEQF
TRBD1	12	TRBV5-1	TRBJ1-2	ASSLEWGQDGYT
TRBD2	14	TRBV28	TRBJ2-7	ASHSLAGGESYEQY
TRBD1	14	TRBV7-2	TRBJ2-1	ASSTQGGKLFGEQF
TRBD2	13	TRBV19	TRBJ2-7	ASQPRQAGEDEQY
.	9	TRBV3-1/TRBV3-2	TRBJ2-5	ASLYQETQY
.	9	TRBV12-3/TRBV12-4	TRBJ1-4	ASSTGEKLF
.	12	TRBV28	TRBJ1-4	ASKPHVRGEKLF
TRBD1	10	TRBV6-1	TRBJ1-1	ATGQGPAEAF
.	12	TRBV7-2	TRBJ2-7	ASSLAGGSYEQY
.	13	TRBV28	TRBJ1-4	ASSLGGATNEKLF
TRBD2	14	TRBV11-3	TRBJ2-1	ASSLGLAGSYNEQF
TRBD1	11	TRBV6-5	TRBJ1-2	ASSTTGVYGYT
.	12	TRBV3-1/TRBV3-2	TRBJ2-7	ASSLGAHPYEQY
.	14	TRBV27	TRBJ1-2	ASVPRWSRLDYGYT